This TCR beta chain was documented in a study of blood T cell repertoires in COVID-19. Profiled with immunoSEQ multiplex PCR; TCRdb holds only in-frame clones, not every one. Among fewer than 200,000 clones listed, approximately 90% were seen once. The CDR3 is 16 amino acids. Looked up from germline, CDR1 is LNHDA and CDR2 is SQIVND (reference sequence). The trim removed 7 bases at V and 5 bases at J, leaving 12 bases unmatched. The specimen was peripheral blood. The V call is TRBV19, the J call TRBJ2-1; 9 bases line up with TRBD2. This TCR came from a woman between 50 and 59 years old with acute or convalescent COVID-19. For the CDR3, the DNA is TGTGCCAGTACGGGGGGAGTAGCGGGAGTCCACAATGAGCAGTTCTTC. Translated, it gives CASTGGVAGVHNEQFF. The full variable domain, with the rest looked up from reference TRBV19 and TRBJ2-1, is DGGITQSPKYLFRKEGQNVTLSCEQNLNHDAMYWYRQDPGQGLRLIYYSQIVNDFQKGDIAEGYSVSREKKESFPLTVTSAQKNPTAFYLCASTGGVAGVHNEQFFGPGTRLTVL.